This is a list of T cell receptor beta chains from one sample in a study of cytomegalovirus exposure and HLA in healthy donors. TCRdb's table, derived via immunoSEQ multiplex PCR, lists solely in-frame clones and lacks some. The table records 150,000 to 200,000 clones, 86% of them present only once. Sequenced material: PBMCs. These receptors were collected from a woman between 18 and 29 years old in good health and CMV-seronegative. Both conserved end residues are part of each CDR3. D genes are given only for firm matches. Size values are once, few and many counts, or a class for expanded clones, and some rows have none.

j_gene	abundance	v_gene	d_gene	CDR3aa	CDR3nt
TRBJ1-6	few	TRBV19	-	CASRPDRSPSSPLHF	TGTGCCAGTAGACCCGACAGAAGCCCTTCCTCACCCCTCCACTTT
TRBJ2-3	-	TRBV19	TRBD2	CASKLAGEGDTQYF	TGTGCCAGTAAACTAGCGGGAGAGGGAGATACGCAGTATTTT
TRBJ1-1	-	TRBV30	-	CAWSGDTSNAEAFF	TGTGCCTGGAGTGGTGACACGAGTAACGCTGAAGCTTTCTTT
TRBJ2-7	-	TRBV6-1	TRBD1	CASNTGTGGYEQYF	TGTGCCAGCAATACCGGGACAGGGGGCTACGAGCAGTACTTC
TRBJ2-7	-	TRBV18	TRBD2	CASQGSQAGGSSYEQYF	TGTGCCAGCCAGGGATCTCAAGCGGGAGGGAGCTCCTACGAGCAGTACTTC
TRBJ2-2	-	TRBV6-1	TRBD2	CASSEAVGLAGTGELFF	TGTGCCAGCAGTGAAGCGGTGGGACTAGCGGGCACCGGGGAGCTGTTTTTT
TRBJ1-2	-	TRBV10-2	TRBD1	CASSARTGGPYGYTF	TGCGCCAGCTCCGCCCGGACAGGGGGGCCCTATGGCTACACCTTC
TRBJ1-1	-	TRBV5-1	-	CASSLLLGQDTEAFF	TGCGCCAGCAGCTTGCTTCTGGGGCAGGACACTGAAGCTTTCTTT
TRBJ1-2	-	TRBV6-5	-	CASSFGGWDGYTF	TGTGCCAGCAGTTTTGGCGGTTGGGATGGCTACACCTTC
TRBJ2-7	-	TRBV6-1	TRBD1	CAEGQGIEQYF	TGTGCCGAAGGACAGGGCATCGAGCAGTACTTC
TRBJ2-2	-	TRBV9	-	CASSVSGRERTGELFF	TGTGCCAGCAGCGTCTCGGGGCGGGAAAGAACCGGGGAGCTGTTTTTT
TRBJ1-2	few	TRBV6-1	-	CASRGEGRPGYTF	TGTGCCAGCAGGGGGGAGGGGCGGCCTGGCTACACCTTC
TRBJ2-4	-	TRBV27	TRBD2	CASSDSGILAGENIQYF	TGTGCCAGCAGTGATAGCGGGATTCTAGCGGGGGAAAACATTCAGTACTTC
TRBJ1-2	once	TRBV27	-	CATWTVNYGYTF	TGTGCCACCTGGACAGTGAACTATGGCTACACCTTC
TRBJ1-2	-	TRBV27	-	CASSPGTYGYTF	TGTGCCAGCAGCCCCGGGACATATGGCTACACCTTC
TRBJ2-7	-	TRBV9	TRBD1	CASSDDRVYEQYF	TGTGCCAGCAGCGATGACAGGGTCTACGAGCAGTACTTC
TRBJ1-2	-	TRBV7-9	TRBD1	CASSLVGQGNYGYTF	TGTGCCAGCAGCTTAGTGGGACAGGGGAACTATGGCTACACCTTC
TRBJ1-2	-	TRBV6-6	TRBD1	CASRPRPWDRGYGYTF	TGTGCCAGCAGACCACGTCCCTGGGACAGGGGGTATGGCTACACCTTC
TRBJ1-2	-	TRBV10-1	TRBD1	CASSAGQGLGAGYTF	TGCGCCAGCAGTGCGGGACAGGGCCTTGGGGCTGGCTACACCTTC
TRBJ2-7	-	TRBV7-6	TRBD2	CASSLANGLAGGYEQYF	TGTGCCAGCAGCTTAGCTAATGGACTAGCGGGTGGATACGAGCAGTACTTC
TRBJ1-2	-	TRBV20-1	-	CSANRAYGYTF	TGCAGTGCTAACAGGGCCTATGGCTACACCTTC
TRBJ1-2	few	TRBV30	TRBD1	CAWSGTGGRGYTF	TGTGCCTGGAGTGGAACAGGGGGCCGGGGCTACACCTTC
TRBJ1-1	-	TRBV10-1	TRBD1	CASRDGQGVTFF	TGCGCCAGCAGGGATGGACAGGGGGTGACTTTCTTT
TRBJ2-2	-	TRBV30	-	CAWSPTPTGELFF	TGTGCCTGGAGTCCGACTCCCACCGGGGAGCTGTTTTTT
TRBJ2-7	-	TRBV9	TRBD2	CASSTGLAGGPGEQYF	TGTGCCAGCAGCACGGGACTAGCGGGAGGGCCGGGGGAGCAGTACTTC
TRBJ2-1	-	TRBV4-1	TRBD1	CASSPRDSYNEQFF	TGCGCCAGCAGCCCCAGGGACAGTTACAATGAGCAGTTCTTC
TRBJ2-3	-	TRBV5-1	TRBD2	CASSSGGARPDTQYF	TGCGCCAGCAGCTCCGGGGGGGCTCGCCCAGATACGCAGTATTTT
TRBJ1-2	-	TRBV7-9	-	CASSLGSGGDGYTF	TGTGCCAGCAGCTTAGGATCTGGGGGGGATGGCTACACCTTC
TRBJ1-2	-	TRBV25-1	TRBD1	CASSEGDRVSYGYTF	TGTGCCAGCAGTGAAGGGGACAGGGTGAGCTATGGCTACACCTTC
TRBJ2-7	-	TRBV7-9	TRBD1	CASSRGQGSSYEQYF	TGTGCCAGCAGCAGAGGACAGGGGAGCTCCTACGAGCAGTACTTC
TRBJ1-5	-	TRBV2	TRBD1	CASSGTGVQPQHF	TGTGCCAGCAGCGGGACAGGGGTTCAGCCCCAGCATTTT
TRBJ1-2	-	TRBV5-1	TRBD1	CASSWGPTGNGYTF	TGCGCCAGCAGCTGGGGCCCGACAGGGAATGGCTACACCTTC
TRBJ2-7	once	TRBV6-6	-	CASSYPRGEQYF	TGTGCCAGCAGTTACCCAAGGGGCGAGCAGTACTTC
TRBJ1-5	-	TRBV27	TRBD1	CASAGTGLVQPQHF	TGTGCCAGCGCCGGGACAGGCCTCGTTCAGCCCCAGCATTTT
TRBJ1-1	-	TRBV27	TRBD1	CASSGTGPPEAFF	TGTGCCAGCAGTGGGACAGGCCCTCCTGAAGCTTTCTTT
TRBJ1-2	-	TRBV6-6	TRBD1	CASSLDRGGNYGYTF	TGTGCCAGCAGTTTAGACAGGGGGGGAAACTATGGCTACACCTTC
TRBJ2-7	-	TRBV5-1	-	CASSLQDSREQYF	TGCGCCAGCAGCTTGCAGGACAGCCGCGAGCAGTACTTC
TRBJ2-7	once	TRBV25-1	-	CASSEYSYEQYF	TGTGCCAGCAGTGAGTACAGCTACGAGCAGTACTTC
TRBJ2-2	-	TRBV5-4	-	CASSSFRGSDTGELFF	TGTGCCAGCAGCTCCTTCAGGGGATCGGACACCGGGGAGCTGTTTTTT
TRBJ2-2	-	TRBV30	TRBD2	CAWKTSQNTGELFF	TGTGCCTGGAAGACTAGCCAGAACACCGGGGAGCTGTTTTTT
TRBJ2-7	-	TRBV5-1	-	CASSHGDTYEQYF	TGCGCCAGCAGCCACGGAGATACCTACGAGCAGTACTTC
TRBJ2-7	-	TRBV30	-	CAWEDNSYEQYF	TGTGCCTGGGAAGACAATTCCTACGAGCAGTACTTC
TRBJ2-7	-	TRBV4-1	TRBD2	CASSQLRLAGESSYEQYF	TGCGCCAGCAGCCAGCTCAGACTAGCGGGTGAAAGCTCCTACGAGCAGTACTTC
TRBJ1-1	-	TRBV7-9	-	CASSQARMNTEAFF	TGTGCCAGCAGCCAAGCGAGAATGAACACTGAAGCTTTCTTT
TRBJ2-5	-	TRBV29-1	-	CSVEVPGIRETQYF	TGCAGCGTTGAAGTCCCGGGTATCAGAGAGACCCAGTACTTC
TRBJ1-5	-	TRBV18	-	CASSPGVQDYSNQPQHF	TGTGCCAGCTCCCCGGGGGTGCAGGATTATAGCAATCAGCCCCAGCATTTT